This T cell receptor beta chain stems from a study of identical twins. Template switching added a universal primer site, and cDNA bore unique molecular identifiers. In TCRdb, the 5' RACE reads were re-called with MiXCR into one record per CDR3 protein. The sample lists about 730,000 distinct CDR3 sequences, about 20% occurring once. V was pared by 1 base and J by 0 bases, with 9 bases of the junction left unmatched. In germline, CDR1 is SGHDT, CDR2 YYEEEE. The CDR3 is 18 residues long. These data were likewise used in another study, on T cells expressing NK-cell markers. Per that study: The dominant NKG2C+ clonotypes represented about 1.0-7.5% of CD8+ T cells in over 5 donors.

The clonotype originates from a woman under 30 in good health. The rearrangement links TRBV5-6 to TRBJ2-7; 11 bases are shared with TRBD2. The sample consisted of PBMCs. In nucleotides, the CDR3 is TGTGCCAGCAGCTTGTCCAGACTAGCGGGGCCCTTCTCCTACGAGCAGTACTTC. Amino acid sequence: CASSLSRLAGPFSYEQYF.